This T cell receptor (beta chain) derives from a study of Ad26.COV2.S vaccination and SARS-CoV-2 variants. Study information: Once, or twice with 56 days between doses, Ad26.COV2.S was given intramuscularly.

The treatment is: around 19 received Ad26.COV2.S at low or high dose, single or two shots; about 5 received placebo; per-sample allocation not given. The samples were gathered on day 63 after the first injection of vaccine or placebo. With 7 bases removed from V and 0 bases from J, the gap between germline ends came to 15 bases. Germline lookup yields CDR1 MNHEY and CDR2 SVGAGI. This CDR3 region has 15 residues. Study findings and constraints: Spike-specific TCR breadth ran higher among vaccine recipients than placebo recipients. Breadth, reportedly substantial, characterized the spike-specific CD8+ and CD4+ T cell responses after vaccination. It was found that vaccine and placebo recipients had similar non-spike TCR breadth.

About this clone: What it binds is unknown.

Profiling relied on immunoSEQ multiplex PCR, and the TCRdb table lists in-frame clones only, not all of them. The profile shows about 420,000 clones, roughly 90% of them singletons. The sequences come from peripheral blood, collected in a trial of Ad26.COV2.S vaccine versus placebo. This receptor was identified in a person between 18 and 60 years old who received the Ad26.COV2.S COVID-19 vaccine or a placebo. This chain connects TRBV6-5 to TRBJ1-1; tentative D call: TRBD1 (6 bases). The CDR3 reads CASNRQGTMNTEAFF. CDR3 DNA sequence: TGTGCCAGCAATCGGCAGGGGACCATGAACACTGAAGCTTTCTTT.